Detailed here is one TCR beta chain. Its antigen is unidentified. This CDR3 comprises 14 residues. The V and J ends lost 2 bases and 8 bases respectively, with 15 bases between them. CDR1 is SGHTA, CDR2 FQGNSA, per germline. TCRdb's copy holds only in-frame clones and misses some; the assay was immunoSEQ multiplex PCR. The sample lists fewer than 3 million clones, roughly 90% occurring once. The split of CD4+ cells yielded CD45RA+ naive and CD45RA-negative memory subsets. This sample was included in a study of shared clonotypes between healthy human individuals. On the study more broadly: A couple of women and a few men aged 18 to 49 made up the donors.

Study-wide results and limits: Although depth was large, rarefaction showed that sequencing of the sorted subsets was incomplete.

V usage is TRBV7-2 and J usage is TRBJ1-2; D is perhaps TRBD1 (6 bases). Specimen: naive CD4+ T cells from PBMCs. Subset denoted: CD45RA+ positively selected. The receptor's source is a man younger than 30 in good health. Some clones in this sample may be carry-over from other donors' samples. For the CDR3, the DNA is TGTGCCAGCAGCTTAATTCAACAGGGACCGGGCTACACCTTC. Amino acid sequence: CASSLIQQGPGYTF.